These 24 T cell receptor beta chains came from one sample sequenced in a study of T cell responses to AZD1222 COVID-19 vaccine. Repertoires were generated with immunoSEQ multiplex PCR, while TCRdb's copy carries only in-frame clones and drops some. The data show about 140,000 clones, about 88% seen once. The sequenced sample was peripheral blood, obtained 28 days after the second AZD1222 dose. These receptors were collected from an adult who received the AZD1222 COVID-19 vaccine.

The genes are TRBV5-1 and TRBJ1-2; D might be TRBD1 (5 bases). Germline V gene lookup returns CDR1 SGHRS and CDR2 YFSETQ. V lost 4 bases to trimming and J lost 12 bases, with 22 bases between them. This CDR3 region has 14 residues. The CDR3 DNA sequence: TGCGCCAGCAGCCCGAAACCGGCGGGACCGCTTAACACCTTC. Its protein is CASSPKPAGPLNTF.

This chain connects TRBV30 to TRBJ2-1, with D possibly being TRBD2 (6 bases). CDR3 length equals 13 residues. V lost 0 bases to trimming and J lost 6 bases, with 9 bases between them. Germline V gene data show CDR1 as GTSNPN and CDR2 as SVGIG (reference sequence). The CDR3 DNA follows: TGTGCCTGGAGTGTATACGGGAGCAATGAGCAGTTCTTC. It yields the protein CAWSVYGSNEQFF.

The rearrangement joins TRBV30 to TRBJ2-3, with TRBD1 matching over 8 bases. The CDR3 has 14 residues. CDR1 and CDR2 (germline): GTSNPN, SVGIG (reference sequence). Germline trimming cut 8 bases from V and 9 bases from J; bases unmatched to any gene: 16. The CDR3 bases are TGTGCCCTGGAAAGGGGACAGGCCGGGGACACGCAGTATTTT. Translation: CALERGQAGDTQYF.

The chain combines TRBV7-3 with TRBJ2-3, with 9 bases that match TRBD2. The CDR3 consists of 14 residues. Losses at the gene ends were 2 bases for V and 6 bases for J; bases not matched to a gene: 3. CDR1 is SGHTA and CDR2 is FQGTGA in the germline V gene. This chain's CDR3 is CASSLSSGGDTQYF. The CDR3 nucleotides are TGTGCCAGCAGCTTATCCAGCGGGGGGGATACGCAGTATTTT.

CDR3 loop: CASSQDQGKIGTECEQYF. The CDR3 DNA reads TGTGCCAGCAGCCAAGATCAGGGTAAGATCGGGACAGAATGCGAGCAGTACTTC. The gene calls are TRBV3-1 (or the pseudogene TRBV3-2) and TRBJ2-7; 7 bases align to TRBD1. Germline CDR1 and CDR2: LGHDT and YNNKEL (reference sequence). Losses at the gene ends were 0 bases for V and 6 bases for J; bases not matched to a gene: 17. This CDR3 has 18 amino acids.

V and J are TRBV18 and TRBJ2-2, with TRBD1 as a possible D gene (5 bases). The CDR3 totals 16 residues. V lost 3 bases to trimming and J lost 6 bases, with 17 bases between them. Germline CDR1 reads KGHSH; CDR2 reads LQKENI. The CDR3 DNA follows: TGTGCCAGCTCACCGACTCAGACAGTAAATCCCGGGGAGCTGTTTTTT. Translation gives CASSPTQTVNPGELFF. Variable domain in full (rest from reference TRBV18 and TRBJ2-2): NAGVMQNPRHLVRRRGQEARLRCSPMKGHSHVYWYRQLPEEGLKFMVYLQKENIIDESGMPKERFSAEFPKEGPSILRIQQVVRGDSAAYFCASSPTQTVNPGELFFGEGSRLTVL.

This clone was found once. This chain links TRBV3-1 (or the pseudogene TRBV3-2) with TRBJ1-4, with TRBD1 identical over 7 bases. The germline V gene encodes CDR1 LGHDT and CDR2 YNNKEL (reference sequence). After removal of 2 bases from V and 0 bases from J, the junction contained 6 bases not matched to a gene. CDR3 length: 17 residues. In nucleotides, the CDR3 is TGTGCCAGCAGCCAATCTCAGGACAGGCCAACTAATGAAAAACTGTTTTTT. Residues: CASSQSQDRPTNEKLFF.

This clone was observed a single time. The gene calls are TRBV29-1 and TRBJ2-3; 11 bases agree with TRBD2. The CDR3 extends over 14 amino acids. J lost 8 bases, V lost 4 bases, and 8 bases had no gene match. In germline, CDR1 is SQVTM, CDR2 ANQGSEA. The CDR3 coding sequence is TGCAGCGTTGTAGCGGGGGGGCCCAAGTCTACGCAGTATTTT. It specifies CSVVAGGPKSTQYF.

This clone was seen only a few times. The V and J genes are TRBV7-8 and TRBJ1-1, with D uncertain. The CDR3 loop spans 13 amino acids. CDR1 is SGHVS, CDR2 FQNEAQ, per germline. Trimming removed 2 bases at V and 6 bases at J, with 10 bases between. CDR3 in DNA: TGTGCCAGCAGCTTAATCGAGAGCGCTGAAGCTTTCTTT. It codes for CASSLIESAEAFF. Supplemented by reference TRBV7-8 and TRBJ1-1, the full variable domain reads GAGVSQSPRYKVAKRGQDVALRCDPISGHVSLFWYQQALGQGPEFLTYFQNEAQLDKSGLPSDRFFAERPEGSVSTLKIQRTQQEDSAVYLCASSLIESAEAFFGQGTRLTVV.

The rearrangement links TRBV11-3 to TRBJ2-7; either TRBD1 or TRBD2 may supply D (6 bases each). CDR1 is SGHNT, CDR2 YENEEA, per germline. The CDR3 length is 14 residues. Deletions cut 5 bases from V and 5 bases from J, with 16 bases between. CDR3 DNA: TGTGCCAGCAGCGCCGGGGGCGAACCCAACGAGCAGTACTTC. Amino acid sequence: CASSAGGEPNEQYF.

The V gene is TRBV5-1, the J gene TRBJ2-3, with D tentatively TRBD2 (6 bases). Germline V gene sequence: CDR1 SGHRS, CDR2 YFSETQ. Trimming cost V 0 bases and J 10 bases, with 12 bases left between them. The CDR3 is 13 amino acids. The CDR3 nucleotides read TGCGCCAGCAGCTTGGGACAGTCGGGGGCGCAGTATTTT. The encoded protein is CASSLGQSGAQYF.

The chain carries TRBV15 and TRBJ2-1, with TRBD1 matching 11 bases. V was clipped by 4 bases and J by 9 bases; unmatched bases: 11. The CDR3 contains 16 residues. Germline V gives CDR1 LNHNV, CDR2 YYDKDF (reference sequence). CDR3 region: CATSKLGQGGLGEQFF. The DNA of the CDR3 is TGTGCCACCAGCAAGCTGGGACAGGGGGGCCTCGGTGAGCAGTTCTTC.

The chain joins TRBV5-1 to TRBJ2-7; D is unclear. This CDR3 has 12 amino acids. V was clipped by 0 bases and J by 8 bases, with 9 bases between them. CDR1 is SGHRS and CDR2 is YFSETQ in the germline V gene. CDR3 DNA: TGCGCCAGCAGCTTGGACAGAATAAAGCAGTACTTC. Encoded protein: CASSLDRIKQYF.

The chain recombines TRBV7-2 with TRBJ1-1; possible D gene TRBD1, 5 bases. V was cut by 5 bases and J by 7 bases, with 14 bases left in between. This CDR3 has 13 amino acids. Germline lookup yields CDR1 SGHTA and CDR2 FQGNSA. The DNA of the CDR3 is TGTGCCAGCAGCCACGCAGGGATCGGTGAAGCTTTCTTT. Translation gives CASSHAGIGEAFF.

CDR3 nucleotides: TGTGCCAGCAGCCGGACCGGGGGGGCCTCTGGAAACACCATATATTTT. Translating gives CASSRTGGASGNTIYF. The rearrangement uses TRBV2 and TRBJ1-3; TRBD1 is a possible D gene (6 bases). V lost 6 bases and J lost 0, with 15 bases in between. The CDR3 extends over 16 amino acids. Germline CDR1 SNHLY, CDR2 FYNNEI.

The J gene is TRBJ1-3, the V gene TRBV30, with D hard to call. V lost 8 bases and J 4 bases, leaving 12 bases between the germline ends. CDR1 and CDR2 (germline): GTSNPN, SVGIG (reference sequence). The CDR3 runs 12 residues. This CDR3 is CAQSGRGNTIYF. CDR3 coding DNA: TGTGCCCAAAGCGGCAGAGGAAACACCATATATTTT.

The gene calls are TRBV18 and TRBJ1-1; the match to TRBD1 covers 7 bases. The CDR3 extends over 17 amino acids. Per germline, CDR1 KGHSH and CDR2 LQKENI. Germline trimming cut 2 bases from V and 4 bases from J; bases unmatched to any gene: 13. The CDR3 region has the DNA TGTGCCAGCTCACCAAGGACAGGCGGCTTGGATGGCACTGAAGCTTTCTTT. As protein: CASSPRTGGLDGTEAFF.

The V call is TRBV19, the J call TRBJ2-1, with TRBD1 matching 8 bases. The CDR3 spans 15 residues. Losses at the gene ends were 6 bases for V and 6 bases for J; bases not matched to a gene: 10. Germline CDR1 LNHDA, CDR2 SQIVND (reference sequence). The CDR3 sequence is CASSQPGTGRNEQFF. The CDR3 coding sequence is TGTGCCAGTAGCCAACCTGGGACAGGCCGCAATGAGCAGTTCTTC.

CDR3 in amino acids: CASSEGFLDEQFF. CDR3 bases: TGTGCCAGTAGCGAGGGATTTCTGGATGAGCAGTTCTTC. This chain links TRBV19 with TRBJ2-1; tentative D call: TRBD2 (5 bases). Trimming pared 6 bases from V and 8 bases from J, leaving 14 bases between. The germline CDR1 and CDR2 sequences are LNHDA and SQIVND (reference sequence). The CDR3 totals 13 residues. Combining the CDR3 with reference TRBV19 and TRBJ2-1 gives the whole variable domain DGGITQSPKYLFRKEGQNVTLSCEQNLNHDAMYWYRQDPGQGLRLIYYSQIVNDFQKGDIAEGYSVSREKKESFPLTVTSAQKNPTAFYLCASSEGFLDEQFFGPGTRLTVL.

The V and J genes are TRBV5-1 and TRBJ2-1, with TRBD2 identical over 12 bases. Germline trimming cut 4 bases from V and 7 bases from J; bases unmatched to any gene: 6. The CDR3 contains 15 residues. CDR1 is SGHRS, CDR2 YFSETQ, per germline. The CDR3: CASSLLAGGENEQFF. CDR3 nucleotides: TGCGCCAGCAGCCTACTAGCGGGAGGAGAGAATGAGCAGTTCTTC. The full variable domain, with the rest looked up from reference TRBV5-1 and TRBJ2-1, is KAGVTQTPRYLIKTRGQQVTLSCSPISGHRSVSWYQQTPGQGLQFLFEYFSETQRNKGNFPGRFSGRQFSNSRSEMNVSTLELGDSALYLCASSLLAGGENEQFFGPGTRLTVL.

This chain joins TRBV7-9 and TRBJ1-4; 9 positions agree with TRBD1. V was pared by 4 bases and J by 7 bases, with 13 bases of the junction left unmatched. Looked up from germline, CDR1 is SEHNR and CDR2 is FQNEAQ (reference sequence). The CDR3 extends over 17 amino acids. The CDR3 DNA is TGTGCCAGCAGCTCGGGGTCAGGACAGGGGAGTGGTGAAAAACTGTTTTTT. This gives the protein CASSSGSGQGSGEKLFF.

This clone has a single count. The rearrangement links TRBV30 to TRBJ2-3; 7 nucleotides agree with TRBD2. The V segment lost 1 base and the J segment 7 bases; nucleotides outside the gene matches: 5. Germline V CDR1 and CDR2: GTSNPN, SVGIG (reference sequence). The CDR3 has 13 amino acids. CDR3 loop: CAWSGRGGNTQYF. The CDR3 nucleotides read TGTGCCTGGAGTGGCCGCGGGGGTAATACGCAGTATTTT.

This chain joins TRBV7-2 and TRBJ2-2; D is ambiguous. This CDR3 is built from 15 residues. Germline-derived CDR1 and CDR2 are SGHTA and FQGNSA. Trimming shortened V by 0 bases and J by 4 bases, and 9 bases separated the two germline ends. The CDR3 reads CASSLANVATGELFF. The CDR3 DNA sequence: TGTGCCAGCAGCTTAGCCAATGTTGCCACCGGGGAGCTGTTTTTT.

The CDR3 protein is CASSRPRLAGDNEQFF. In DNA, the CDR3 is TGTGCCAGTAGTCGCCCGAGACTAGCGGGCGACAATGAGCAGTTCTTC. This chain links TRBV19 with TRBJ2-1; 10 bases line up with TRBD2. Germline V gene sequence: CDR1 LNHDA, CDR2 SQIVND (reference sequence). The CDR3 is made up of 16 amino acids. V was pared by 5 bases and J by 5 bases, with 9 bases of the junction left unmatched.